This is a list of T cell receptor beta chains from one sample in a study of T cells in localized non-small cell lung cancer. Generated by immunoSEQ multiplex PCR, the TCRdb table keeps only in-frame clones and is missing some. The sample has tens of thousands of clones; 65% to 85% are singletons. The sequencing here drew on peripheral blood, taken before any cancer treatment. The receptors shown here come from a female donor older than 55 with stage I lung adenocarcinoma. The conserved cysteine and the conserved F or W are not part of the CDR3 here. D genes are given only for firm matches.

>13|TRBD2|TRBJ2-3|TRBV11-2
ASSLVLATEDTQY
>13|TRBD1|TRBJ2-2|TRBV5-1
ASSLGTGWTGELF
>12|TRBD1|TRBJ1-1|TRBV19
ASSMGTGGSLTF
>12|-|TRBJ2-2|TRBV5-1
ASSLEGSTGELF
>13|-|TRBJ2-3|TRBV5-1
ASSLVGVGTDTQY
>9|-|TRBJ2-4|TRBV19
ASSQGNIQY
>13|TRBD1|TRBJ2-1|TRBV7-3
ASSLQGVVDFEQF
>13|-|TRBJ2-1|TRBV5-1
ASSLLLGGSGEQF
>11|TRBD1|TRBJ1-2|TRBV19
ASATTGGGGYT
>13|TRBD1|TRBJ1-2|TRBV10-3
AIRPRDRKDYGYT
>12|-|TRBJ2-1|TRBV14
ASSQRGFGNEQF
>13|TRBD1|TRBJ2-1|TRBV18
ASSQWDRVGNEQF
>12|TRBD1|TRBJ2-3|TRBV19
ASRSTGLYDTQY
>10|-|TRBJ2-5|TRBV10-2
ASSVIGETQY
>14|TRBD2|TRBJ2-3|TRBV7-3
ASSLLGGRATDTQY
>13|-|TRBJ1-2|TRBV28
ASSLGGTATYGYT
>14|-|TRBJ1-5|TRBV27
ASSLSTGLGNQPQH
>13|TRBD1|TRBJ1-4|TRBV15
ATSSPGGRDEKLF
>14|TRBD1|TRBJ2-3|TRBV5-6
ASSFPTGARTDTQY
>12|-|TRBJ2-5|TRBV15
ATSRDSGEETQY
>16|-|TRBJ1-6|TRBV2
ASSELKTTAWENSPLH
>13|-|TRBJ2-2|TRBV28
ASSLGWFNTGELF
>15|TRBD1|TRBJ2-3|TRBV5-6
ASSLTTGTGFRDTQY
>13|-|TRBJ2-3|TRBV2
ASSAGTGGTDTQY
>12|-|TRBJ1-1|TRBV19
ASRRTSTNTEAF
>11|-|TRBJ2-3|TRBV28
ASSFDIGQTQY
>13|TRBD1|TRBJ1-1|TRBV18
ASSLPDRGYTEAF
>13|-|TRBJ1-1|TRBV6-5
ASRNQAGLNTEAF
>13|TRBD2|TRBJ2-3|TRBV9
ASSMGTSLADTQY
>13|-|TRBJ1-1|TRBV19
ASRGQGTLNTEAF
>11|-|TRBJ2-1|TRBV7-9
ASSLGPGIKQF
>14|-|TRBJ1-1|TRBV28
ASSSMDRSRNTEAF
>13|-|TRBJ2-5|TRBV5-1
ASSLLPDHQETQY
>11|-|TRBJ2-5|TRBV4-3
ASSQVQGQAQY
>12|TRBD2|TRBJ2-1|TRBV5-1
ASSSELAVNEQF
>14|-|TRBJ2-3|TRBV11-2
ASSNRQVASTDTQY
>11|-|TRBJ1-4|TRBV7-2
ASSLRDNEKLF
>13|-|TRBJ1-4|TRBV5-1
ASSSGQRANEKLF
>12|TRBD1|TRBJ1-3|TRBV9
ASSVDRGGNTIY
>11|-|TRBJ1-2|TRBV5-4
ASSLGGDLGYT